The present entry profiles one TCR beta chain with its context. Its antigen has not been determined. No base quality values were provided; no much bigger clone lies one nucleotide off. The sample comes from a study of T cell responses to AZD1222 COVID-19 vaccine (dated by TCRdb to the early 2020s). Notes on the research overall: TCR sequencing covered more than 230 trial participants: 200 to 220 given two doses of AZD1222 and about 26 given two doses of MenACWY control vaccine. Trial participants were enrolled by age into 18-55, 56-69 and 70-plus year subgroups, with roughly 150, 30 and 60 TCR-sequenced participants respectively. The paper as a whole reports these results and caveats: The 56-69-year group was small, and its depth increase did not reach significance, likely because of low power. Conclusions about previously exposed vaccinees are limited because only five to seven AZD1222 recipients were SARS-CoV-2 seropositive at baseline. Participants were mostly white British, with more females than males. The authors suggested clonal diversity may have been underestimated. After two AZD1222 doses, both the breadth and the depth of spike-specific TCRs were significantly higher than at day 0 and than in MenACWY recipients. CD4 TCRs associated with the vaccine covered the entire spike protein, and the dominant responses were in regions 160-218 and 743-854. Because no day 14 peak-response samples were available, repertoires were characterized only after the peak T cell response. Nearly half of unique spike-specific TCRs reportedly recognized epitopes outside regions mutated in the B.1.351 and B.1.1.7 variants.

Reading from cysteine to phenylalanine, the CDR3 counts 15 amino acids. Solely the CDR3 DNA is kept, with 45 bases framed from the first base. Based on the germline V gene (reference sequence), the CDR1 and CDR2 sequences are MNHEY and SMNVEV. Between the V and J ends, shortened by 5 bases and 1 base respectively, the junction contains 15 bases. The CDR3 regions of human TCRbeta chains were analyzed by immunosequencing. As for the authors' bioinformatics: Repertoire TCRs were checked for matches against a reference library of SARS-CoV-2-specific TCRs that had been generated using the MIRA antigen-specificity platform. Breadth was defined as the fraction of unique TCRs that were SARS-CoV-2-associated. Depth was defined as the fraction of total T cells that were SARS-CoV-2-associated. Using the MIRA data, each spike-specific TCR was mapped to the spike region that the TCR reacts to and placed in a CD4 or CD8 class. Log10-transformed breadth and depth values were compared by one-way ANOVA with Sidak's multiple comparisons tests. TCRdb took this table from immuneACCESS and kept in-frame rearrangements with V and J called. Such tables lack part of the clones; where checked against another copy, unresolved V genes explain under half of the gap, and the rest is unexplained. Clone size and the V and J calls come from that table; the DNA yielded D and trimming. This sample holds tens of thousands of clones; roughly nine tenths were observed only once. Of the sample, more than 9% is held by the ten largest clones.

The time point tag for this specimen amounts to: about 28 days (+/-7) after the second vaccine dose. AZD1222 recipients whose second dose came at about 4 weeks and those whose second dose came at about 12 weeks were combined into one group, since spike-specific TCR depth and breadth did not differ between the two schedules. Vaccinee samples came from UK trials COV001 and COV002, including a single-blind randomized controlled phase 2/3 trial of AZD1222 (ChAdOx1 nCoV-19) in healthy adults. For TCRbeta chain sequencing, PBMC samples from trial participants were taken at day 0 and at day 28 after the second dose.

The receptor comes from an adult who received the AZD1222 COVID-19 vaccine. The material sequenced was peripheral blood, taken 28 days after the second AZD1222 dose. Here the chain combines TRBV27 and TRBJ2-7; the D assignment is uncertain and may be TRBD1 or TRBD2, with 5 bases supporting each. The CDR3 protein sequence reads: CASSRPGTLSYEQYF. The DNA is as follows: TGTGCCAGCAGTCGACCCGGGACCCTGTCCTACGAGCAGTACTTC.